The 16 T cell receptor beta chains below all came from one sample that was sequenced in a study of blood T cell repertoires in COVID-19. TCRdb's copy holds only in-frame clones and misses some; the assay was immunoSEQ multiplex PCR. The data show roughly 80,000 clones, around 80% seen once. The sample was peripheral blood. Every receptor here comes from an elderly woman with acute or convalescent COVID-19.

Here the CDR3 DNA reads TGTGCCAGTAGTGGGGGCGATACGCAGTATTTT. It codes for CASSGGDTQYF. This rearrangement joins TRBV19 to TRBJ2-3; TRBD1 is a possible D gene (6 bases). The V gene lost 5 bases and the J gene lost 6 bases, with 6 bases spanning the gap. Germline assignment: CDR1 LNHDA and CDR2 SQIVND (reference sequence). The CDR3 consists of 11 residues. The variable domain in full, completed from reference TRBV19 and TRBJ2-3, reads DGGITQSPKYLFRKEGQNVTLSCEQNLNHDAMYWYRQDPGQGLRLIYYSQIVNDFQKGDIAEGYSVSREKKESFPLTVTSAQKNPTAFYLCASSGGDTQYFGPGTRLTVL.

The rearrangement uses TRBV24-1 and TRBJ2-5; TRBD2 aligns across 8 bases. The V gene end was trimmed by 4 bases and the J gene end by 2 bases; junction bases not matched to a gene: 5. This CDR3 spans 15 amino acids. CDR1 and CDR2 (germline): KGHDR, SFDVKD. The CDR3 reads CATSDQGLGQETQYF. CDR3 in DNA: TGTGCCACCAGTGACCAGGGACTAGGGCAAGAGACCCAGTACTTC.

The rearrangement joins TRBV10-3 to TRBJ1-1, with TRBD1 matching over 10 bases. The junction had 6 bases not matched to a gene; V was cut back by 6 bases and J by 5 bases. This CDR3 is 14 amino acids long. Germline V gene lookup returns CDR1 ENHRY and CDR2 SYGVKD. In DNA form, the CDR3 reads TGTGCCATCAGACCCGGGACAGGGGATACTGAAGCTTTCTTT. It is translated as CAIRPGTGDTEAFF.

This chain links TRBV20-1 with TRBJ1-5; D gene uncertain. The CDR3 sequence is 11 residues long. Between the trimmed V and J ends, which lost 7 bases and 9 bases, there was a span of 13 bases. Germline CDR1 DFQATT, CDR2 SNEGSKA (reference sequence). As DNA, the CDR3 is TGCAGTGTTAGCCCCGGCGGGCCCCAGCATTTT. Its translation: CSVSPGGPQHF.

The V gene is TRBV6-6, the J gene TRBJ2-4; D is ambiguous. Per the germline V gene, CDR1 is MNHNY and CDR2 is SVGAGI (reference sequence). The CDR3 runs 16 residues. Trimming removed 7 bases from V and 0 bases from J, with 16 bases in between. The CDR3 loop is CASTNPNQAAKNIQYF. The CDR3 DNA is TGTGCCAGCACTAATCCTAATCAGGCAGCCAAAAACATTCAGTACTTC.

The rearrangement joins TRBV9 to TRBJ2-7, with 7 nucleotides matching TRBD1. Trimming took 4 bases from V and 3 from J; bases not matched to a gene: 10. This CDR3 spans 15 amino acids. Germline values: CDR1 SGDLS, CDR2 YYNGEE. The CDR3 here is CASSPQTGTYYEQYF. The CDR3 bases are TGTGCCAGCAGCCCCCAGACAGGGACGTACTACGAGCAGTACTTC.

This clone was seen once. This chain uses TRBV11-3 with TRBJ2-2, with a possible D match to TRBD1 (6 bases). This CDR3 is 14 amino acids long. Germline values: CDR1 SGHNT, CDR2 YENEEA. V was shortened by 7 bases and J by 7 bases, with 16 bases between the two germline ends. This CDR3 reads CASNPGQDSGELFF. CDR3 bases: TGTGCCAGCAACCCCGGGCAGGACAGCGGGGAGCTGTTTTTT. The full variable domain, in which reference TRBV11-3 and TRBJ2-2 provide the parts outside the CDR3, is EAGVVQSPRYKIIEKKQPVAFWCNPISGHNTLYWYLQNLGQGPELLIRYENEEAVDDSQLPKDRFSAERLKGVDSTLKIQPAELGDSAVYLCASNPGQDSGELFFGEGSRLTVL.

The chain couples TRBV10-2 to TRBJ2-7; 12 nucleotides match TRBD2. Germline loops: CDR1 WSHSY, CDR2 SAAADI. The CDR3 runs 17 residues. The junction had 12 bases not matched to a gene; V was cut back by 2 bases and J by 7 bases. This CDR3 is CASSEPTPSGRAGEQYF. CDR3 bases: TGCGCCAGCAGTGAGCCTACCCCTAGCGGGAGGGCCGGGGAGCAGTACTTC.

This sequence joins TRBV2 and TRBJ2-5; 12 nucleotides line up with TRBD1. Losses at the gene ends were 8 bases for V and 5 bases for J; bases not matched to a gene: 3. In germline, CDR1 is SNHLY, CDR2 FYNNEI. There are 13 residues in the CDR3. The CDR3 protein is CASGTGGGETQYF. CDR3 DNA: TGTGCCAGCGGGACAGGGGGCGGGGAGACCCAGTACTTC.

The CDR3 is CASSFRLGPSYEQYF. CDR3 nucleotides: TGCGCCAGCAGCTTCCGGCTAGGCCCTTCCTACGAGCAGTACTTC. This chain joins TRBV5-1 and TRBJ2-7, with D uncertain. This CDR3 has 15 amino acids. Germline CDR1 is SGHRS and CDR2 is YFSETQ. The V and J ends lost 2 bases and 1 base respectively, with 13 bases between them.

The V and J genes are TRBV18 and TRBJ2-1; D is ambiguous. Germline CDR1 is KGHSH and CDR2 is LQKENI. The CDR3 is 17 amino acids. V was pared by 1 base and J by 6 bases, with 19 bases between. CDR3 in DNA: TGTGCCAGCTCACCACGCGGTCGGGTCGCTGGAGCCAATGAGCAGTTCTTC. Protein product: CASSPRGRVAGANEQFF.

In this sample, this clone turned up a few times. CDR3 bases: TGTGCCAGCAGCGAGGACAGGAGCTCCTACGAGCAGTACTTC. Protein sequence: CASSEDRSSYEQYF. This sequence joins TRBV2 and TRBJ2-7; 7 nucleotides line up with TRBD1. In germline, CDR1 is SNHLY, CDR2 FYNNEI. Germline trimming cut 6 bases from V and 0 bases from J; bases unmatched to any gene: 5. The CDR3 extends over 14 amino acids.

The J gene is TRBJ1-2, the V gene TRBV29-1, with D tentatively TRBD1 (5 bases). The CDR3 contains 11 residues. Germline CDR1 and CDR2: SQVTM and ANQGSEA. V lost 3 bases to trimming and J lost 7 bases, with 9 bases between them. The CDR3 DNA reads as TGCAGCGTTGACAGGGCTGGTGGCTACACCTTC. This gives the protein CSVDRAGGYTF.

The chain employs TRBV11-3 and TRBJ2-3; 8 positions agree with TRBD2. The CDR3 consists of 16 residues. The V and J ends lost 5 bases and 1 base, in that order; junction bases with no gene match: 8. Germline V gene sequence: CDR1 SGHNT, CDR2 YENEEA. CDR3 amino acids: CASSHLVREGTDTQYF. DNA of the CDR3: TGTGCCAGCAGCCACCTAGTGCGGGAGGGCACAGATACGCAGTATTTT. The full variable domain, rest sourced from reference TRBV11-3 and TRBJ2-3, is EAGVVQSPRYKIIEKKQPVAFWCNPISGHNTLYWYLQNLGQGPELLIRYENEEAVDDSQLPKDRFSAERLKGVDSTLKIQPAELGDSAVYLCASSHLVREGTDTQYFGPGTRLTVL.

The gene calls are TRBV11-2 and TRBJ2-3; D is ambiguous. V lost 5 bases and J 3 bases, leaving 12 bases between the germline ends. The CDR3 spans 14 residues. Germline V CDR1 and CDR2: SGHAT, FQNNGV. CDR3 region: CASSQDSITDTQYF. The CDR3 DNA reads TGTGCCAGCAGCCAAGACTCGATTACAGATACGCAGTATTTT. Using reference TRBV11-2 and TRBJ2-3 for the parts outside the CDR3, the full variable domain is EAGVAQSPRYKIIEKRQSVAFWCNPISGHATLYWYQQILGQGPKLLIQFQNNGVVDDSQLPKDRFSAERLKGVDSTLKIQPAKLEDSAVYLCASSQDSITDTQYFGPGTRLTVL.

This clone was recorded only once. For the CDR3, the DNA is TGTGCCAGCAGCCTGAAGGGGGGGTTAGCAGGTGATACGCAGTATTTT. Translation: CASSLKGGLAGDTQYF. The rearrangement joins TRBV3-1 (or the pseudogene TRBV3-2) to TRBJ2-3; TRBD2 is a possible D gene (7 bases). Deletions cut 4 bases from V and 6 bases from J, with 20 bases between. The CDR3 covers 16 residues. From germline, CDR1 is LGHDT and CDR2 YNNKEL (reference sequence).